The present T cell receptor (beta chain) was sequenced within a study of T cell responses to AZD1222 COVID-19 vaccine. Generated by immunoSEQ multiplex PCR, the TCRdb table keeps only in-frame clones and is missing some. The sample has about 130,000 clones; 88% are singletons. CDR1 MNHEY and CDR2 SVGAGI come from the germline V gene. V was pared by 0 bases and J by 2 bases, with 2 bases between. This CDR3 has 13 residues. A remark on this clone: Its specificity is unknown.

General observations from the study: White British donors predominated, females outnumbered males, and clonal diversity was possibly underestimated. Reportedly, nearly half the spike-specific TCRs target unmutated variant regions. Repertoire sampling happened only post peak T cell response.

The receptor comes from an adult in good health. The J gene is TRBJ2-1, the V gene TRBV6-5; D unresolved. The material was peripheral blood, obtained on day 0 of AZD1222 vaccination. This CDR3 is CASSYSPYNEQFF. CDR3 in DNA: TGTGCCAGCAGTTACTCCCCCTACAATGAGCAGTTCTTC.